Included here is one T cell receptor (beta chain) sequence, with context. Antigen: not known. V was cut by 1 base and J by 4 bases, with 10 bases left in between. In germline, CDR1 is GTSNPN, CDR2 SVGIG (reference sequence). CDR3 length: 13 residues. These data are taken from a study of cytomegalovirus exposure and HLA in healthy donors. Study-wide context: Assignment to the Caucasian-associated ancestry cluster applied to around 80% of the roughly 400 genotyped donors. Study findings and constraints: Immune exposure information comprised only CMV serostatus. Across donors, sequencing depth was assumed by presence/absence analyses to be roughly uniform.

PCR employed 60 Vbeta and 13 Jbeta primers. Repertoires were generated with immunoSEQ multiplex PCR, while TCRdb's copy carries only in-frame clones and drops some. The data hold fewer than 200,000 clones, with about four fifths observed a single time. Healthy people donating bone marrow made up the donors. The source of this sequence is a man aged 45-60 years in good health and CMV-seronegative. The sequenced material came from PBMCs. The chain couples TRBV30 to TRBJ1-2; D gene ambiguous. CDR3 loop: CAWSELRSYGYTF. CDR3 sequence (DNA): TGTGCCTGGAGTGAGTTGAGAAGCTATGGCTACACCTTC.